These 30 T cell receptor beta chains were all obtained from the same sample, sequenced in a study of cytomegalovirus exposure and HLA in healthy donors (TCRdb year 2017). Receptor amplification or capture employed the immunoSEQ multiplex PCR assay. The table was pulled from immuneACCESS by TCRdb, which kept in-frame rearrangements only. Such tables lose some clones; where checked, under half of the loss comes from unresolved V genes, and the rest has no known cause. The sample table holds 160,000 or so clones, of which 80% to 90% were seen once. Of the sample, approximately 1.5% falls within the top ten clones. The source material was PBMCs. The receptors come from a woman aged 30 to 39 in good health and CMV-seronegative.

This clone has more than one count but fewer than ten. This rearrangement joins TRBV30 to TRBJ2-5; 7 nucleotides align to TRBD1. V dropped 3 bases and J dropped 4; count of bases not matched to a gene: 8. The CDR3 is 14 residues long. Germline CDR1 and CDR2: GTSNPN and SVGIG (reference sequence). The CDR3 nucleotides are TGTGCCTGGAGGCCGGGACAGCCAATAGAGACCCAGTACTTC. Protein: CAWRPGQPIETQYF.

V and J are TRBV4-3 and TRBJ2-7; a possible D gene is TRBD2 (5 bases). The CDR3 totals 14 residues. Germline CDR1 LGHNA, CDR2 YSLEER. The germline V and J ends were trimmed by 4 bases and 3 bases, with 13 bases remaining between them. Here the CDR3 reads CASSPNQGGYEQYF. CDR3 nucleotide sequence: TGCGCCAGCAGCCCCAACCAAGGAGGCTACGAGCAGTACTTC.

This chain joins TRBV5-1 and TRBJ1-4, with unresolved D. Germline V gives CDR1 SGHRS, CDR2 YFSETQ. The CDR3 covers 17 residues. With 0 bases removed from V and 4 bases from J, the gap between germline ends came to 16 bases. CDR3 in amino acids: CASSLGPPGRINEKLFF. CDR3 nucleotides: TGCGCCAGCAGCTTGGGCCCCCCCGGCAGGATTAATGAAAAACTGTTTTTT.

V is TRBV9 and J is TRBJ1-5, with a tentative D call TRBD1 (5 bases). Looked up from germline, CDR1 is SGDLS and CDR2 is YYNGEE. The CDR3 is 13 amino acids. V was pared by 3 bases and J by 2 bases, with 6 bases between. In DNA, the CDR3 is TGTGCCAGCAGCGGGGGGGGCAATCAGCCCCAGCATTTT. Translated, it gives CASSGGGNQPQHF.

The CDR3 loop reads CASSFTGDSSYNSPLHF. The CDR3 DNA reads TGCGCCAGCAGCTTTACAGGGGACAGCTCCTATAATTCACCCCTCCACTTT. The chain has TRBV5-1 and TRBJ1-6; TRBD1 agrees at 7 bases. Germline V CDR1 and CDR2: SGHRS, YFSETQ. Trimming removed 2 bases from V and 0 bases from J; junction bases left unmatched: 5. The CDR3 runs 17 residues.

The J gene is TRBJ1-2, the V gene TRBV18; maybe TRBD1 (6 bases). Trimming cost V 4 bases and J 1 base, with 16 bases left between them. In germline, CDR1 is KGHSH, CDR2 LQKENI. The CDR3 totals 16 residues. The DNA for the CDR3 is TGTGCCAGCTCACGGACAGCCTCCTTCTTTAACTATGGCTACACCTTC. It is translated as CASSRTASFFNYGYTF.

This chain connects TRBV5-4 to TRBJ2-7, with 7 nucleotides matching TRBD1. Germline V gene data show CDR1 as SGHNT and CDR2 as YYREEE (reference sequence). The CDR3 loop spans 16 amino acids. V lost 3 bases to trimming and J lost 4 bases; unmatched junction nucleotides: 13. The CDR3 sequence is CASSSSRTGDLYEQYF. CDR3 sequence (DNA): TGTGCCAGCAGCTCCTCTAGAACAGGGGACCTATACGAGCAGTACTTC. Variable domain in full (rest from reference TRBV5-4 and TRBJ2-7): ETGVTQSPTHLIKTRGQQVTLRCSSQSGHNTVSWYQQALGQGPQFIFQYYREEENGRGNFPPRFSGLQFPNYSSELNVNALELDDSALYLCASSSSRTGDLYEQYFGPGTRLTVT.

The CDR3 spells CASSPLDSPNNEQFF. CDR3 DNA: TGTGCCAGCAGTCCATTAGACTCGCCAAACAATGAGCAGTTCTTC. The gene calls are TRBV2 and TRBJ2-1, with D unclear. V lost 5 bases and J 5 bases, leaving 16 bases between the germline ends. Germline values: CDR1 SNHLY, CDR2 FYNNEI. The CDR3 contains 15 residues.

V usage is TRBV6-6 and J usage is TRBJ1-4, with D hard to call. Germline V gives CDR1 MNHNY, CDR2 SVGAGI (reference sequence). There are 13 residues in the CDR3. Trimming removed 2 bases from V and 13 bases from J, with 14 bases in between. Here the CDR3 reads CASSYASQDALFF. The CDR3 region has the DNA TGTGCCAGCAGTTACGCCAGTCAAGATGCACTGTTTTTT.

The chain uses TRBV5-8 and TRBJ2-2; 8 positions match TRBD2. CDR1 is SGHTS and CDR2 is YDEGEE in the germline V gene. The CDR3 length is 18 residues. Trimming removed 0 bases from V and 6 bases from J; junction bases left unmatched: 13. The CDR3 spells CASSLASGLANFSGELFF. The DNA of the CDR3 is TGTGCCAGCAGCTTGGCTTCCGGACTAGCCAACTTTTCCGGGGAGCTGTTTTTT. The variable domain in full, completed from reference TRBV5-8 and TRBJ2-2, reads EAGVTQSPTHLIKTRGQQATLRCSPISGHTSVYWYQQALGLGLQFLLWYDEGEERNRGNFPPRFSGRQFPNYSSELNVNALELEDSALYLCASSLASGLANFSGELFFGEGSRLTVL.

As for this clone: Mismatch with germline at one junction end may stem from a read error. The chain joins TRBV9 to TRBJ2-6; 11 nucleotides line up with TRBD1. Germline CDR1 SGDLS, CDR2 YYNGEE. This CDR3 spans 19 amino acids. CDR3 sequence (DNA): TGTGCCAGTAGCGTAGGTCATGGACAGGGGGCAGGTGGGGCCAACGTCCTGACTTTC. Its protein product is CASSVGHGQGAGGANVLTF.

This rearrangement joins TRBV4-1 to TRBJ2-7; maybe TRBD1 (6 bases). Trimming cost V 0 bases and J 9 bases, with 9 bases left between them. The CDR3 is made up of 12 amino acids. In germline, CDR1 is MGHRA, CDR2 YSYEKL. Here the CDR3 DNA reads TGCGCCAGCAGCCAAGACTCACAGGGGCAGTACTTC. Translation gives CASSQDSQGQYF.

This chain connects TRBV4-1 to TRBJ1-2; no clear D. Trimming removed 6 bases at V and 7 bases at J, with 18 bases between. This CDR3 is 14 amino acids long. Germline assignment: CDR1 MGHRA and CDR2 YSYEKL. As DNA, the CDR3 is TGCGCCAGCAGACCGGACCCGGTAGGACTTGGCTACACCTTC. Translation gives CASRPDPVGLGYTF.

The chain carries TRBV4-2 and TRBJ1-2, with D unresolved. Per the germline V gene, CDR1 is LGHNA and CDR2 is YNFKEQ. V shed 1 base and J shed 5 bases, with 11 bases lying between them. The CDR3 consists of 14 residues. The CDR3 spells CASSQVLSGYGYTF. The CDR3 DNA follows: TGTGCCAGCAGCCAAGTTCTTTCGGGATATGGCTACACCTTC.

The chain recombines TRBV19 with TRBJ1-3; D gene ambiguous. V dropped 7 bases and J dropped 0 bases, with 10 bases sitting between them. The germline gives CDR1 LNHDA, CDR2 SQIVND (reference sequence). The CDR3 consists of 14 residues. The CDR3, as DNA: TGTGCCAGTATTCCAGGCCTCTCTGGAAACACCATATATTTT. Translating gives CASIPGLSGNTIYF.

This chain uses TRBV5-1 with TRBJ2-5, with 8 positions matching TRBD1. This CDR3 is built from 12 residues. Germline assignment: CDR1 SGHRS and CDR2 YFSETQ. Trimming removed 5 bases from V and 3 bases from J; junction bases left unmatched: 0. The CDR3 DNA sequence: TGCGCCAGCAGACAGGGGGAAGAGACCCAGTACTTC. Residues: CASRQGEETQYF.

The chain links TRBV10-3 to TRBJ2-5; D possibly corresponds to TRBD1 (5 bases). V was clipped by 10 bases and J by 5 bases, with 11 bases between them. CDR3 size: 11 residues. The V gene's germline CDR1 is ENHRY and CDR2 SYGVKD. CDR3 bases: TGTGCCAGCCAGGGAAGGGAGACCCAGTACTTC. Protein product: CASQGRETQYF.

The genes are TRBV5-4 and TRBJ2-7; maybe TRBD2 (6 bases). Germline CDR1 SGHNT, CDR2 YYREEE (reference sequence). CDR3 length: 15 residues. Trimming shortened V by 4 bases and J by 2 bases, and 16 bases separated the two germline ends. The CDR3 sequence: CASSHPGLAPYEQYF. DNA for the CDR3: TGTGCCAGCAGCCATCCGGGACTCGCCCCCTACGAGCAGTACTTC.

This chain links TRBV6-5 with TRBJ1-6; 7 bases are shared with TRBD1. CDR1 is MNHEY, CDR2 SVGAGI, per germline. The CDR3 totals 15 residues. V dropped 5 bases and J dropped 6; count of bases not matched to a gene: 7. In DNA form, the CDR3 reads TGTGCCAGCAGTCTGAACAGGGGTGGTAATTCACCCCTCCACTTT. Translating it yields CASSLNRGGNSPLHF.

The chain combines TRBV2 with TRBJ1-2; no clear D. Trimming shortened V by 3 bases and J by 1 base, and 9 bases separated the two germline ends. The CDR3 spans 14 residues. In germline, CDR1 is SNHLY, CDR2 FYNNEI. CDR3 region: CASSEDSYNYGYTF. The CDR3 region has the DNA TGTGCCAGCAGTGAGGACTCATATAACTATGGCTACACCTTC.

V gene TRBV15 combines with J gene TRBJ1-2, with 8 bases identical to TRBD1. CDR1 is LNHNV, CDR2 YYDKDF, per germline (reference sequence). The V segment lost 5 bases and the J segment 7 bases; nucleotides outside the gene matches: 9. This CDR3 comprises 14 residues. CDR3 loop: CATSENDRGGGYTF. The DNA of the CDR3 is TGTGCCACCAGCGAGAACGACAGGGGCGGTGGCTACACCTTC.

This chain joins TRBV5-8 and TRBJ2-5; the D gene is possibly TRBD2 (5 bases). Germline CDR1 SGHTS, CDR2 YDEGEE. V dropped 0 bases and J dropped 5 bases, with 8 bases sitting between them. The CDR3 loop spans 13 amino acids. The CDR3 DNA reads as TGTGCCAGCAGCTTGGTTCGCGGGGAGACCCAGTACTTC. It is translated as CASSLVRGETQYF.

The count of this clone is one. CDR3 bases: TGTGCCAGTAGTATCCGGGGGGCCGGGACTGAAGCTTTCTTT. As protein: CASSIRGAGTEAFF. This chain uses TRBV19 with TRBJ1-1; tentatively, D is TRBD1 (6 bases). The germline V gene encodes CDR1 LNHDA and CDR2 SQIVND (reference sequence). The CDR3 spans 14 residues. Deletions cut 3 bases from V and 5 bases from J, with 13 bases between.

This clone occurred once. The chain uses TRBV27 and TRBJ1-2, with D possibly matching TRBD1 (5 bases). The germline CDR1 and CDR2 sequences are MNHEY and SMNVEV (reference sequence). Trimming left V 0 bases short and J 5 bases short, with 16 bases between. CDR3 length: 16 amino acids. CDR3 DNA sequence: TGTGCCAGCAGTTTATCTTCGGCCAGGGTCGGGTATGGCTACACCTTC. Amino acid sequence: CASSLSSARVGYGYTF.

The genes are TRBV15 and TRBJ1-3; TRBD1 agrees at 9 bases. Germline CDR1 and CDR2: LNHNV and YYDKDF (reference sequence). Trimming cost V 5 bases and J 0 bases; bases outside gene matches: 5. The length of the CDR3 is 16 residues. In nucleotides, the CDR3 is TGTGCCACCAGCGCCGGGACAGGGTACTCTGGAAACACCATATATTTT. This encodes CATSAGTGYSGNTIYF. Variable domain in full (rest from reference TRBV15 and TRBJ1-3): DAMVIQNPRYQVTQFGKPVTLSCSQTLNHNVMYWYQQKSSQAPKLLFHYYDKDFNNEADTPDNFQSRRPNTSFCFLDIRSPGLGDTAMYLCATSAGTGYSGNTIYFGEGSWLTVV.

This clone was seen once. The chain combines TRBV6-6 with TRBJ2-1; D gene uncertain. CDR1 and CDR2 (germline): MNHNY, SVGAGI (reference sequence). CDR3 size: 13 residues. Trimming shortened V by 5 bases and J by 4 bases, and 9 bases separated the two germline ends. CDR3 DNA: TGTGCCAGCAGTCCCGCTAGTTACAATGAGCAGTTCTTC. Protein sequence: CASSPASYNEQFF.

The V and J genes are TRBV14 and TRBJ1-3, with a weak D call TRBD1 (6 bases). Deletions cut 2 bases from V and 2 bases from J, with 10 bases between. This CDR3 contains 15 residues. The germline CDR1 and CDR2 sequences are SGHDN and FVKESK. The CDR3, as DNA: TGTGCCAGCAGCCAATCCAGGGGTGCTGGAAACACCATATATTTT. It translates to CASSQSRGAGNTIYF.

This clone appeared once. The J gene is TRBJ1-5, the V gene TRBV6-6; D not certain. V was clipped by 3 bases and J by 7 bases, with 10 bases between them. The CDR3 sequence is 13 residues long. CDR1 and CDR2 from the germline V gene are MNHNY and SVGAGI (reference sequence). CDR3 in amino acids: CASSYRGNQPQHF. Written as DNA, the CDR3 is TGTGCCAGCAGTTATAGAGGGAACCAGCCCCAGCATTTT.

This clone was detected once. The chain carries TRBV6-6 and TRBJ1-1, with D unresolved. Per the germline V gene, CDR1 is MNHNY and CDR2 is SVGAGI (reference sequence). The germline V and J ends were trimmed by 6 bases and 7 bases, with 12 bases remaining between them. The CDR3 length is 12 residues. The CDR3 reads CASRPGGDEAFF. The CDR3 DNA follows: TGTGCCAGCAGACCCGGCGGGGATGAAGCTTTCTTT.

Here the CDR3 reads CAWSGGVYTEAFF. The CDR3 DNA sequence: TGTGCCTGGAGTGGCGGGGTGTACACTGAAGCTTTCTTT. V is TRBV30 and J is TRBJ1-1; D is undetermined. Trimming cost V 1 base and J 3 bases, with 9 bases left between them. This CDR3 is 13 amino acids long. Looked up from germline, CDR1 is GTSNPN and CDR2 is SVGIG (reference sequence).